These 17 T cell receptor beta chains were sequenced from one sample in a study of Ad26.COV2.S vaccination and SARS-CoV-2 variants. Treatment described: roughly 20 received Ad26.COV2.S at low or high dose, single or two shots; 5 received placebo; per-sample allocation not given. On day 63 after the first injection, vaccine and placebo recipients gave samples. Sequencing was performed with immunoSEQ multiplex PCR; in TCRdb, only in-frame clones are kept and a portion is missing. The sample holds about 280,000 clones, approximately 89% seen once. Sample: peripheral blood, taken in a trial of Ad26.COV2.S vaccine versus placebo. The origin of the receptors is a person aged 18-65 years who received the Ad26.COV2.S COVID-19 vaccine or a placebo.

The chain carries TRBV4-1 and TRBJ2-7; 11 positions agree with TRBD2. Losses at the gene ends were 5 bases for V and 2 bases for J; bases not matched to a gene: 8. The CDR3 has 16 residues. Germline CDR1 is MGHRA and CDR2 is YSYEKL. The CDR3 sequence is CASSFGLAGLTYEQYF. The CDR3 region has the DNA TGCGCCAGCAGCTTTGGACTAGCGGGCCTCACCTACGAGCAGTACTTC.

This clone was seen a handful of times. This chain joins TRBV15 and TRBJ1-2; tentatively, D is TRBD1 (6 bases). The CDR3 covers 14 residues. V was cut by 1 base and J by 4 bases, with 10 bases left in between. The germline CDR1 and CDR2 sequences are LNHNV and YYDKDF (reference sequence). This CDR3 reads CATSRGSGVYGYTF. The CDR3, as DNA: TGTGCCACCAGCAGAGGATCAGGGGTCTATGGCTACACCTTC.

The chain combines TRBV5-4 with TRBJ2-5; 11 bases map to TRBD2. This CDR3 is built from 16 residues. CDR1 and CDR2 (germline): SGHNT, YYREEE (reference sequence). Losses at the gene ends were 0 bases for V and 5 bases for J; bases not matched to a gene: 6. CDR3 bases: TGTGCCAGCAGCTTGGGGGGACTAGCGGACGGGGAGACCCAGTACTTC. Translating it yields CASSLGGLADGETQYF.

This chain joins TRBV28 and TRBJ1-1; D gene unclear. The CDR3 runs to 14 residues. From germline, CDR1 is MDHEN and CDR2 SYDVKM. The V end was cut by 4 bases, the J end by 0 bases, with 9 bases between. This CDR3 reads CASSWVGMNTEAFF. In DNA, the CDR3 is TGTGCCAGCAGTTGGGTAGGGATGAACACTGAAGCTTTCTTT.

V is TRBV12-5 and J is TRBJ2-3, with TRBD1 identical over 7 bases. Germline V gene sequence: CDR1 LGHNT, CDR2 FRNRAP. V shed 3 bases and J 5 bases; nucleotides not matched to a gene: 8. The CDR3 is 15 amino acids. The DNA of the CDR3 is TGTGCTAGTGGTTTACTGGAGACAGGGTTAGATACGCAGTATTTT. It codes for CASGLLETGLDTQYF.

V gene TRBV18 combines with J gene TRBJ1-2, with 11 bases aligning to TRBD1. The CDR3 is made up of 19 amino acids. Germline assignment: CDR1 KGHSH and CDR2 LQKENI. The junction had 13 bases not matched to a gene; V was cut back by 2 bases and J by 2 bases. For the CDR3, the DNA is TGTGCCAGCTCACCAATCCCCGAGGACAGGGGGCGGGGGAACTATGGCTACACCTTC. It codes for CASSPIPEDRGRGNYGYTF.

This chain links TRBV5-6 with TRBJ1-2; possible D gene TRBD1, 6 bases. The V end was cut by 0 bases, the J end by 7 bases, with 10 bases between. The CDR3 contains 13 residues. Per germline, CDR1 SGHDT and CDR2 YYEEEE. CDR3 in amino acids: CASSLDRVGGYTF. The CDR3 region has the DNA TGTGCCAGCAGCTTGGACAGGGTCGGTGGCTACACCTTC.

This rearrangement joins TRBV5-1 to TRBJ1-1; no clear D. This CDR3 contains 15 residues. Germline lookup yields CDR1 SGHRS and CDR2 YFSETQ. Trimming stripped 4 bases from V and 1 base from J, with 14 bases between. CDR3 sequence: CASSPGGSSNTEAFF. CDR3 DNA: TGCGCCAGCAGCCCCGGAGGGAGTTCGAACACTGAAGCTTTCTTT.

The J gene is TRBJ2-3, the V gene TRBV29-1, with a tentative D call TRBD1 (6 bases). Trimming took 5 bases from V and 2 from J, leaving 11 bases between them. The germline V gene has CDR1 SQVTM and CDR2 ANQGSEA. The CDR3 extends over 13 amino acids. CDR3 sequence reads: CSVPGQFTDTQYF. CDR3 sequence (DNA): TGCAGCGTTCCCGGACAGTTCACAGATACGCAGTATTTT.

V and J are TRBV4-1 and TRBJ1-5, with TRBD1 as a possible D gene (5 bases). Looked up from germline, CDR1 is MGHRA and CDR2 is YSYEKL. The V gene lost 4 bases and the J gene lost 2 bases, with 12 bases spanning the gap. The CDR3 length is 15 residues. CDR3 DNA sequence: TGCGCCAGCAGCCCCTGGGAGACAGGCAATCAGCCCCAGCATTTT. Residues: CASSPWETGNQPQHF.

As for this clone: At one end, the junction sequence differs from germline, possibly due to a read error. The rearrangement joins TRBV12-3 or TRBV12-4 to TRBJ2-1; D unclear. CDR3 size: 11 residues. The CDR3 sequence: CAGSSYNEQFF. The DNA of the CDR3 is TGTGCCGGCAGCTCTTACAATGAGCAGTTCTTC.

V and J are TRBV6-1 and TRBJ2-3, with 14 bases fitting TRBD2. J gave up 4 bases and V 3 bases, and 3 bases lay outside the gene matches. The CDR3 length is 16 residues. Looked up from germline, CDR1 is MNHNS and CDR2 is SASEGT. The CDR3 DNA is TGTGCCAGCAGTGACCGACTAGCGGGAGGGGCAGATACGCAGTATTTT. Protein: CASSDRLAGGADTQYF.

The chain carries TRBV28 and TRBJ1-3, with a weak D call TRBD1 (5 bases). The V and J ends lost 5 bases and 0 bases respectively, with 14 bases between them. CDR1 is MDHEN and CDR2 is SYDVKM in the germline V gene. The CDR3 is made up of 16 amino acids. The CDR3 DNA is TGTGCCAGCAGTCGCAACAGGACTCCCTCTGGAAACACCATATATTTT. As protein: CASSRNRTPSGNTIYF.

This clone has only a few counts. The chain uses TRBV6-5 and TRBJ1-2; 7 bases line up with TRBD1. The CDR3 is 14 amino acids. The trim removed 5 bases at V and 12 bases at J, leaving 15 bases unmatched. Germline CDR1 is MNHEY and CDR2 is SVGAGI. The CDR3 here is CASSTRSTGSLDTF. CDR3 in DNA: TGTGCCAGCAGTACCCGTTCGACAGGGAGTTTAGACACCTTC.

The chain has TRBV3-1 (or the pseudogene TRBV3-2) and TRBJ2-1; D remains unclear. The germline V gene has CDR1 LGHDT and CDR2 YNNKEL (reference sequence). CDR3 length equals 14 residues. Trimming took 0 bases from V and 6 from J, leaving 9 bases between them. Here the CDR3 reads CASSQDNNPNEQFF. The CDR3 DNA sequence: TGTGCCAGCAGCCAAGACAATAACCCCAATGAGCAGTTCTTC.

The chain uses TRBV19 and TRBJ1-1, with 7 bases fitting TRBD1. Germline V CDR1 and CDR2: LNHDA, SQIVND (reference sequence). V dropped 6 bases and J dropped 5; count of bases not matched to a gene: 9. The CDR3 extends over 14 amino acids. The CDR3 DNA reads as TGTGCCAGTAGCCCGACAGGGATGAGGACTGAAGCTTTCTTT. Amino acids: CASSPTGMRTEAFF.

CDR3 amino acids: CASSYSEGAGYGYTF. The CDR3 DNA sequence: TGTGCCAGCAGTTACTCTGAGGGGGCCGGCTATGGCTACACCTTC. The chain has TRBV6-6 and TRBJ1-2, with 7 bases identical to TRBD1. This CDR3 spans 15 amino acids. The junction had 5 bases not matched to a gene; V was cut back by 0 bases and J by 4 bases. Germline V gene sequence: CDR1 MNHNY, CDR2 SVGAGI (reference sequence).